This TCR beta chain derives from a study of beta chain features in type 1 diabetes (dated by TCRdb to the late 2010s). Regarding the complete study: Mean age, gender distribution, total cell number and subset yield were not different between patients and healthy donors. A total of around 110,000,000 sorted cells were examined across all samples, and a strong correlation was observed between cell number per subset and RNA yield. In the study, TCRB repertoires of sorted circulating CD4+ T cell subsets from recently diagnosed type 1 diabetes patients were compared with those of matched healthy donors. Whereas all 30 or so donors provided naive and central memory subsets, regulatory and stem cell-like memory subsets were isolated from just 8 patients and roughly eight healthy donors. Here is what the overall study found, with its caveats: Naive, central memory and regulatory TCRB repertoires appeared more similar among patients than among healthy donors. Because cDNA was sequenced instead of genomic DNA, activated cells with high expression could be over-represented, although the groups did not differ in activation or CD3 levels. PCR may preferentially amplify shorter templates, but because patient and control samples were amplified and corrected together, any resulting skew would affect both groups equally. At VDJ recombination sites, patients with type 1 diabetes made fewer insertions and deleted more nucleotides, a pattern implying thymic rearrangement abnormalities. Type 1 diabetes patients showed a moderate but significant shortening of TCRB CDR3 length in all four CD4+ subsets. Only small numbers of individuals were included in the HLA sub-analyses, which left unresolved whether HLA type had any influence on TCRB rearrangement.

This clone appeared a few times. Its antigen is still unknown. Per-base quality was not reported, and no clone a single base away is much larger than it. The entire amount of isolated RNA was reverse transcribed using the High Capacity cDNA Reverse Transcription Kit, so the sequenced TCRB transcripts were expressed ones. Deep immunoSEQ sequencing was performed on naive, central memory and regulatory T cell samples, with an average of around 3.5 million total reads per sample. Sorted cells were lysed in RLT buffer, and RNA was extracted using DNase-treated RNeasy Micro or Mini kits according to cell number. To prevent cross-contamination, each cell subset was processed individually, whereas patient and healthy donor samples were processed jointly. The immunoSEQ multiplex PCR was used to amplify TCRB sequences from cDNA, yielding 87-bp fragments that span the CDR3 region. Sequencing of the amplicons was done on the Illumina HiSeq platform. The study's own analysis went as follows. PCR bias was computationally corrected using synthetic template baselines, reads within Hamming distance 2 were collapsed, and singletons that could not be merged were discarded. By aligning reads against IMGT, V, D and J genes, CDR3 length, and insertions or deletions at six rearrangement sites were assigned. Within each subset, clonotype counts were normalized to the number of sorted cells before true diversity and Gini coefficients were calculated with the tcR R package. The overlap coefficient, calculated on TCRB nucleotide sequences, was used to measure repertoire sharing. As a proxy for the pre-selection repertoire, out-of-frame TCRB sequences from naive cells were analyzed. TCRdb's version of the immuneACCESS table is confined to in-frame rearrangements and falls short of the full clone set. An unresolved V gene accounts for under half of the shortfall where checked; the remainder is of unknown origin. D and trimming come from the DNA, and the V and J calls and clone size come from that table. The sample records around 450,000 clones, about 10% of which are singletons. Of the sample, approximately 0.045% falls within the top ten clones.

The CDR3 runs 15 residues from the cysteine to the phenylalanine. CDR3 DNA only is kept here, 45 bases in frame from base 1. The CDR1 and CDR2 encoded by the germline V gene are SGDLS and YYNGEE. V loses 0 bases, J loses 4 bases, and the germline ends lie 11 bases apart. A single peripheral blood draw of around 120 mL on average was collected from each donor into heparinised tubes. Naive, central memory, regulatory and stem cell-like memory CD4+ T cells were sorted on a BD FACSAria II using a panel including CD45RO, CCR7, CD25, CD127, CD95 and CD27. Purity was above 95% for every sorted population. Right away, PBMCs were isolated by Lymphoprep density gradient centrifugation and were stained directly, with no culture step. Samples were stained and sorted in pairs, with one healthy donor and one patient per experiment, so that batch effects were minimized.

The sequence is built from TRBV9 and TRBJ1-5; TRBD1 is a possible D gene, resting on 6 matching bases. The receptor was derived from a woman between 18 and 30 years old in good health. The sequenced sample was naive CD4+ T cells from blood. The cell subset or site label for this specimen denotes: true naive CD4+ T cells. The nucleotides read TGTGCCAGCAGCGTAGACCAGGGGAGAAATCAGCCCCAGCATTTT. It encodes CASSVDQGRNQPQHF.